These 11 T cell receptor beta chains came from one sample sequenced in a study of T cells in tumors after PD-1 blockade. Generated by immunoSEQ multiplex PCR, the TCRdb table keeps only in-frame clones and is missing some. The sample shows 40,000 to 55,000 clones, about four fifths of them seen only once. The input for sequencing was PBMCs, taken before anti-PD-1 treatment. The receptors shown here come from a human donor with basal cell carcinoma.

V is TRBV9 and J is TRBJ1-1; D not certain. Trimming stripped 0 bases from V and 5 bases from J, with 14 bases between. Germline CDR1 is SGDLS and CDR2 is YYNGEE. The CDR3 sequence is 15 residues long. The CDR3 coding sequence is TGTGCCAGCAGCGTAGATCCGGGGAGGATAACTGAAGCTTTCTTT. This gives the protein CASSVDPGRITEAFF.

The genes are TRBV4-1 and TRBJ2-2; 11 nucleotides match TRBD2. Germline CDR1 reads MGHRA; CDR2 reads YSYEKL. This CDR3 contains 16 residues. J lost 2 bases, V lost 4 bases, and 3 bases had no gene match. CDR3 in amino acids: CASSPGLAGNTGELFF. The CDR3 DNA sequence: TGCGCCAGCAGCCCCGGACTAGCGGGTAACACCGGGGAGCTGTTTTTT.

The V and J genes are TRBV28 and TRBJ2-1, with TRBD2 matching over 9 bases. The CDR3 runs 16 residues. Germline V gene lookup returns CDR1 MDHEN and CDR2 SYDVKM. The V and J ends lost 3 bases and 3 bases, in that order; junction bases with no gene match: 6. Here the CDR3 reads CASSFMGLAVYNEQFF. CDR3 DNA sequence: TGTGCCAGCAGTTTCATGGGACTAGCAGTCTACAATGAGCAGTTCTTC.

V and J are TRBV29-1 and TRBJ1-5; D possibly corresponds to TRBD1 (5 bases). This CDR3 is built from 14 residues. Germline assignment: CDR1 SQVTM and CDR2 ANQGSEA. V lost 2 bases and J lost 4, with 12 bases in between. Here the CDR3 DNA reads TGCAGCGTTGAAAGCCCGGGGGAAAATCAGCCCCAGCATTTT. This encodes CSVESPGENQPQHF.

This chain connects TRBV19 to TRBJ2-7, with 8 bases that match TRBD1. V gave up 2 bases and J gave up 4 bases; unmatched junction bases: 7. The CDR3 sequence is 15 residues long. Germline loops: CDR1 LNHDA, CDR2 SQIVND (reference sequence). In nucleotides, the CDR3 is TGTGCCAGTAGTATAATAACAGGGGGTTCGTACGAGCAGTACTTC. Residues: CASSIITGGSYEQYF.

The chain joins TRBV7-9 to TRBJ2-1, with 7 bases lining up with TRBD2. CDR1 is SEHNR, CDR2 FQNEAQ, per germline (reference sequence). This CDR3 has 14 amino acids. V was clipped by 4 bases and J by 7 bases; unmatched bases: 7. This chain's CDR3 is CASSSAGVGNEQFF. CDR3 nucleotide sequence: TGTGCCAGCAGCTCGGCGGGAGTAGGGAATGAGCAGTTCTTC.

This clone was counted a single time. The chain uses TRBV10-3 and TRBJ1-2, with D maybe TRBD1 (6 bases). The germline V and J ends were trimmed by 0 bases and 4 bases, with 18 bases remaining between them. Germline V gives CDR1 ENHRY, CDR2 SYGVKD. The CDR3 contains 17 residues. CDR3 sequence reads: CAISESSKGAGAYGYTF. The CDR3 nucleotides read TGTGCCATCAGTGAGTCTAGTAAGGGAGCAGGGGCCTATGGCTACACCTTC.

The V call is TRBV18, the J call TRBJ1-3; D is perhaps TRBD1 (6 bases). CDR3 length: 16 amino acids. Germline CDR1 KGHSH, CDR2 LQKENI. Trimming removed 5 bases from V and 1 base from J, with 15 bases in between. This CDR3 reads CASSFTGSTSGNTIYF. CDR3 DNA: TGTGCCAGCTCATTCACAGGGTCTACGTCTGGAAACACCATATATTTT.

V gene TRBV27 combines with J gene TRBJ1-4, with a weak D call TRBD1 (5 bases). V was cut by 2 bases and J by 3 bases, with 7 bases left in between. This CDR3 has 14 residues. Per germline, CDR1 MNHEY and CDR2 SMNVEV (reference sequence). The CDR3: CASSLAGPNEKLFF. CDR3 sequence (DNA): TGTGCCAGCAGTTTAGCAGGGCCTAATGAAAAACTGTTTTTT.

The V call is TRBV28, the J call TRBJ2-4; no reliable D call. Germline values: CDR1 MDHEN, CDR2 SYDVKM. There are 14 residues in the CDR3. Trimming shortened V by 10 bases and J by 1 base, and 14 bases separated the two germline ends. The CDR3 loop reads CATKTLVAKNIQYF. CDR3 in DNA: TGTGCCACCAAGACCTTGGTGGCCAAAAACATTCAGTACTTC.

This clone has just one count. This chain links TRBV18 with TRBJ1-4, with a weak D call TRBD1 (6 bases). With 4 bases removed from V and 13 bases from J, the gap between germline ends came to 13 bases. CDR1 KGHSH and CDR2 LQKENI come from the germline V gene. The CDR3 loop spans 12 amino acids. CDR3 DNA sequence: TGTGCCAGCTCACTACAGCAGGGGTTACTGTTTTTT. Protein product: CASSLQQGLLFF.